What follows describes a single T cell receptor beta chain. This sample stems from a study of patients and donors after allogeneic stem cell transplantation. The CDR3 sequence is 18 residues long. Between the trimmed V and J ends, which lost 3 bases and 0 bases, there was a span of 20 bases. Germline V gives CDR1 LGHNA, CDR2 YSLEER. TCRdb redid the calling of the RT-PCR reads with MiXCR, one entry per CDR3 protein. Of about 960,000 distinct CDR3 sequences in the sample, around 17% are singletons; the top ten hold roughly 6%. The sample comprised blood, either unsorted or a sorted T cell fraction (not recorded which). The chain recombines TRBV4-3 with TRBJ1-1; D is undetermined. The sequence derives from a human donor who was either an allogeneic HSCT recipient or a stem cell or donor lymphocyte infusion donor (not recorded which). It is not recorded whose cells these are; they may come from a transplant donor. The CDR3 nucleotides read TGCGCCAGCAGCCAGGCTTTTCGGTGTGAGGCCCTGAACACTGAAGCTTTCTTT. It codes for CASSQAFRCEALNTEAFF.